This T cell receptor beta chain was observed in a study of blood T cell repertoires in COVID-19. The wider study: From T cells, B-cell-depleted T cells, or PBMCs came the material, which was cDNA or gDNA.

As processed by the authors: The assay estimated nucleated cells by amplifying reference gene primers. Sequencing used immunoSEQ multiplex PCR; TCRdb keeps in-frame clones, though not all of them. D and trimming were read from the DNA, whereas the V and J calls and clone size are those reported in that table. The data hold about 54,000 clones, with roughly nine tenths observed a single time. V was pared by 2 bases and J by 5 bases, with 16 bases between. Germline CDR1 WNHNN, CDR2 SYGVQD (reference sequence). This CDR3 has 15 residues. Sequenced sample: peripheral blood. This receptor was obtained from a woman aged 40 to 50 with active COVID-19. The chain joins TRBV10-1 to TRBJ2-7; D perhaps matches TRBD1 (6 bases). The CDR3 region is CASSEPGTRNHEQYF. The DNA for the CDR3 is TGCGCCAGCAGTGAGCCGGGGACAAGGAACCACGAGCAGTACTTC.